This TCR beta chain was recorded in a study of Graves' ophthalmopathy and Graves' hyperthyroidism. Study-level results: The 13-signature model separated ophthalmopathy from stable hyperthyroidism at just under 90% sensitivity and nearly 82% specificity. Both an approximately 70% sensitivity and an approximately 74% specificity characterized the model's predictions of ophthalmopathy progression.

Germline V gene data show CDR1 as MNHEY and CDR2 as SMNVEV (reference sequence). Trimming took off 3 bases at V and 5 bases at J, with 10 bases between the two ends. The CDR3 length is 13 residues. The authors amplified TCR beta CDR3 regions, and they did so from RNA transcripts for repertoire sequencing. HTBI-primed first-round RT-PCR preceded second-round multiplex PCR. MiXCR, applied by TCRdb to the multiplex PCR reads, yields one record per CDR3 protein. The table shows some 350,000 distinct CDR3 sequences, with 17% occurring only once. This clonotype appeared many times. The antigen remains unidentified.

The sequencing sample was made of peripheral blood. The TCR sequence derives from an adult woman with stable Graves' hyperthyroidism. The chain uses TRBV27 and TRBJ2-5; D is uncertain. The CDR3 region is CASSFGRLETQYF. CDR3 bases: TGTGCCAGCAGTTTCGGGCGCCTGGAGACCCAGTACTTC.